Shown below are 25 T cell receptor beta chains from a single sample sequenced in a study of Ad26.COV2.S vaccination and SARS-CoV-2 variants listed by TCRdb under 2021. Reading the label with the study, this specimen's time point is: individuals recovered from natural SARS-CoV-2 infection. Preparation of the library involved the immunoSEQ multiplex PCR assay. As stored in TCRdb, this immuneACCESS dataset retains in-frame rearrangements with V and J assigned. A fraction of the clones does not appear; measured against another copy, unresolved V genes explain less than half of the discrepancy, and the remainder lacks a known reason. The sample contains 300,000 to 450,000 clones, roughly nine tenths of them found a single time. Around 4% of the sample comes from the top ten. The source material was peripheral blood, sampled after recovery from COVID-19. These receptors came from a human donor who had recovered from COVID-19.

V and J are TRBV6-2 or TRBV6-3 and TRBJ1-5; D remains unclear. CDR1 is MNHEY, CDR2 SVGEGT, per germline. The CDR3 runs 14 residues. The ends were cut back, 0 bases at V and 4 bases at J, with 7 bases in the middle. CDR3 amino acids: CASSYSGFNQPQHF. CDR3 DNA: TGTGCCAGCAGTTACTCGGGTTTTAATCAGCCCCAGCATTTT.

The rearrangement uses TRBV10-2 and TRBJ1-2; D ambiguous. Germline V gene data show CDR1 as WSHSY and CDR2 as SAAADI. Trimming removed 2 bases at V and 7 bases at J, with 8 bases between. This CDR3 region has 12 residues. CDR3 bases: TGCGCCAGCAGTGAGGGTAGCCGTGGCTACACCTTC. As protein: CASSEGSRGYTF.

The genes are TRBV6-2 or TRBV6-3 and TRBJ1-2, with unresolved D. The V gene's germline CDR1 is MNHEY and CDR2 SVGEGT. The CDR3 is made up of 15 amino acids. Trimming pared 4 bases from V and 2 bases from J, leaving 14 bases between. The CDR3 is CASSSPSAVNYGYTF. The CDR3 coding sequence is TGTGCCAGCAGTTCCCCTTCCGCAGTCAACTATGGCTACACCTTC.

This chain uses TRBV19 with TRBJ1-1, with unresolved D. This CDR3 has 13 amino acids. The germline V and J ends were trimmed by 2 bases and 2 bases, with 6 bases remaining between them. The germline CDR1 and CDR2 sequences are LNHDA and SQIVND (reference sequence). The CDR3 DNA sequence: TGTGCCAGTAGTATAACGGTAAACACTGAAGCTTTCTTT. It codes for CASSITVNTEAFF.

The rearrangement joins TRBV6-2 or TRBV6-3 to TRBJ2-1; D gene uncertain. This CDR3 contains 12 residues. With 3 bases removed from V and 7 bases from J, the gap between germline ends came to 7 bases. CDR1 MNHEY and CDR2 SVGEGT come from the germline V gene. CDR3 loop: CASSYPPNEQFF. The CDR3 DNA sequence: TGTGCCAGCAGTTATCCGCCGAATGAGCAGTTCTTC.

The genes are TRBV4-1 and TRBJ1-2; perhaps TRBD1 as D (6 bases). Deletions cut 0 bases from V and 2 bases from J, with 13 bases between. This CDR3 comprises 16 residues. CDR1 and CDR2 (germline): MGHRA, YSYEKL. This CDR3 is CASSQDKGVSNYGYTF. In nucleotides, the CDR3 is TGCGCCAGCAGCCAAGATAAGGGGGTTTCGAACTATGGCTACACCTTC.

The rearrangement joins TRBV6-5 to TRBJ2-3; either TRBD1 or TRBD2 may supply D (7 bases each). V was clipped by 8 bases and J by 8 bases, with 17 bases between them. CDR1 is MNHEY and CDR2 is SVGAGI in the germline V gene. The CDR3 contains 13 residues. This chain's CDR3 is CASSGRAGGTQYF. The CDR3 coding sequence is TGTGCCAGCTCGGGGAGGGCAGGGGGTACGCAGTATTTT.

The chain combines TRBV6-2 or TRBV6-3 with TRBJ2-7; 9 bases fit TRBD2. Germline CDR1 MNHEY, CDR2 SVGEGT. J gave up 7 bases and V 5 bases, and 9 bases lay outside the gene matches. The CDR3 totals 14 residues. The CDR3, as DNA: TGTGCCAGCAGTACCCGGCGGGGGGGGATGGAGCAGTACTTC. This gives the protein CASSTRRGGMEQYF.

The chain uses TRBV7-9 and TRBJ2-7, with 8 bases identical to TRBD1. Germline V lookup: CDR1 SEHNR, CDR2 FQNEAQ (reference sequence). With V trimmed by 5 bases and J by 0 bases, 12 bases remained unmatched. The CDR3 is 17 amino acids. The CDR3 DNA follows: TGTGCCAGCAGCCAACCCGAAGGACAGGGAATCTCCTACGAGCAGTACTTC. Amino acids: CASSQPEGQGISYEQYF. Combining the CDR3 with reference TRBV7-9 and TRBJ2-7 gives the whole variable domain DTGVSQNPRHKITKRGQNVTFRCDPISEHNRLYWYRQTLGQGPEFLTYFQNEAQLEKSRLLSDRFSAERPKGSFSTLEIQRTEQGDSAMYLCASSQPEGQGISYEQYFGPGTRLTVT.

V usage is TRBV5-1 and J usage is TRBJ2-1, with D tentatively TRBD2 (5 bases). V lost 5 bases and J lost 0, with 15 bases in between. The CDR3 loop spans 16 amino acids. CDR1 and CDR2 from the germline V gene are SGHRS and YFSETQ. The CDR3 sequence: CASRMQLGSSYNEQFF. The CDR3 DNA sequence: TGCGCCAGCAGGATGCAGTTGGGGAGCTCCTACAATGAGCAGTTCTTC.

DNA for the CDR3: TGCGCCAGCAGCGGAGGGGGGACCCAGGCCGGGGAGCTGTTTTTT. This sequence encodes CASSGGGTQAGELFF. The V and J genes are TRBV5-1 and TRBJ2-2; D possibly matches TRBD1 or TRBD2 (6 bases each). Germline V gives CDR1 SGHRS, CDR2 YFSETQ. The CDR3 contains 15 residues. V lost 4 bases, J lost 6 bases, and 16 bases lay in between.

The V and J genes are TRBV4-3 and TRBJ1-1; D gene ambiguous. The V and J ends lost 0 bases and 4 bases respectively, with 9 bases between them. CDR1 is LGHNA and CDR2 is YSLEER in the germline V gene. CDR3 length: 14 amino acids. Written as DNA, the CDR3 is TGCGCCAGCAGCCAAGATGGGAGAGGCACTGAAGCTTTCTTT. Translated: CASSQDGRGTEAFF.

This clone was counted between two and nine times. The chain links TRBV14 to TRBJ1-1; the D is unclear. The germline V and J ends were trimmed by 2 bases and 0 bases, with 4 bases remaining between them. Germline assignment: CDR1 SGHDN and CDR2 FVKESK. The CDR3 sequence is 13 residues long. The CDR3 DNA is TGTGCCAGCAGCCAACTTGTGAACACTGAAGCTTTCTTT. Translated, it gives CASSQLVNTEAFF.

The V gene is TRBV10-1, the J gene TRBJ2-1; possibly TRBD1 or TRBD2 for D (6 bases each). V was shortened by 3 bases and J by 1 base, with 10 bases between the two germline ends. CDR1 is WNHNN and CDR2 is SYGVQD in the germline V gene (reference sequence). The CDR3 is 15 residues long. The CDR3 region has the DNA TGCGCCAGCAGTGATCCGGGGGCTTCCTACAATGAGCAGTTCTTC. Amino acids: CASSDPGASYNEQFF.

The chain couples TRBV6-1 to TRBJ1-2, with a possible D match to TRBD1 (5 bases). This CDR3 has 14 amino acids. Trimming took 1 base from V and 3 from J, leaving 9 bases between them. Germline V lookup: CDR1 MNHNS, CDR2 SASEGT. CDR3 sequence reads: CASSEEGLYYGYTF. DNA of the CDR3: TGTGCCAGCAGTGAAGAGGGGCTCTACTATGGCTACACCTTC.

The CDR3 DNA sequence: TGTGCCAGCAGTGTACAGGGAAGCACTGAAGCTTTCTTT. Its translation: CASSVQGSTEAFF. The chain recombines TRBV2 with TRBJ1-1; the D gene is possibly TRBD1 (6 bases). This CDR3 is built from 13 residues. Germline V gene data show CDR1 as SNHLY and CDR2 as FYNNEI. V lost 4 bases to trimming and J lost 4 bases, with 10 bases between them.

The V and J genes are TRBV10-1 and TRBJ2-5, with D tentatively TRBD1 (5 bases). The CDR3 loop spans 12 amino acids. The V gene's germline CDR1 is WNHNN and CDR2 SYGVQD (reference sequence). Trimming shortened V by 3 bases and J by 4 bases, and 6 bases separated the two germline ends. The CDR3 protein is CASSETGETQYF. DNA for the CDR3: TGCGCCAGCAGTGAAACAGGAGAGACCCAGTACTTC.

This rearrangement joins TRBV19 to TRBJ2-1; D uncertain. The V end was cut by 6 bases, the J end by 7 bases, with 13 bases between. The germline V gene has CDR1 LNHDA and CDR2 SQIVND (reference sequence). CDR3 size: 13 residues. In nucleotides, the CDR3 is TGTGCCAGTAGCTCTAGTCTCTGGAATGAGCAGTTCTTC. Its protein product is CASSSSLWNEQFF.

The chain couples TRBV19 to TRBJ1-5; perhaps TRBD1 as D (5 bases). Trimming removed 6 bases at V and 4 bases at J, with 16 bases between. Germline CDR1 is LNHDA and CDR2 is SQIVND (reference sequence). CDR3 length: 15 amino acids. CDR3 sequence (DNA): TGTGCCAGTAGCCTGCGGGGCCAGCCTAATCAGCCCCAGCATTTT. Translating it yields CASSLRGQPNQPQHF.

A word on this clone: The same CDR3 arises from other DNA sequences in this sample as well. The chain has TRBV3-1 (or the pseudogene TRBV3-2) and TRBJ2-7; no firm D call. Trimming took 1 base from V and 3 from J, leaving 7 bases between them. This CDR3 is 13 amino acids long. Germline CDR1 is LGHDT and CDR2 is YNNKEL (reference sequence). The CDR3 loop is CASSQGRNYEQYF. The CDR3 DNA reads TGTGCCAGCAGCCAAGGACGAAACTACGAGCAGTACTTC.

This chain links TRBV7-9 with TRBJ1-4, with D possibly TRBD1 on 6 matching bases. The CDR3 contains 14 residues. The V gene lost 3 bases and the J gene lost 3 bases, with 8 bases spanning the gap. From germline, CDR1 is SEHNR and CDR2 FQNEAQ (reference sequence). CDR3 protein: CASSFQGPNEKLFF. The CDR3 DNA sequence: TGTGCCAGCAGCTTTCAGGGGCCTAATGAAAAACTGTTTTTT.

This clone was recorded only once. V is TRBV13 and J is TRBJ1-1, with 8 bases lining up with TRBD1. The CDR3 has 16 amino acids. The junction had 10 bases not matched to a gene; V was cut back by 3 bases and J by 4 bases. The germline V gene has CDR1 PRHDT and CDR2 FYEKMQ (reference sequence). CDR3 region: CASSLREQGVFTEAFF. CDR3 in DNA: TGTGCCAGCAGCTTGAGGGAACAGGGGGTTTTCACTGAAGCTTTCTTT.

The rearrangement joins TRBV7-8 to TRBJ2-1; unclear D gene. The germline V gene encodes CDR1 SGHVS and CDR2 FQNEAQ. This CDR3 region has 15 residues. Trimming took 1 base from V and 8 from J, leaving 15 bases between them. The CDR3 nucleotides are TGTGCCAGCAGCTTAGAACAAGTTGTGGGGTATGAGCAGTTCTTC. Amino acids: CASSLEQVVGYEQFF.

The V call is TRBV10-3, the J call TRBJ2-7, with D perhaps matching TRBD1 (6 bases). The CDR3 has 17 residues. CDR1 and CDR2 from the germline V gene are ENHRY and SYGVKD. Trimming removed 6 bases from V and 3 bases from J, with 24 bases in between. The CDR3, as DNA: TGTGCCATCAGACAATCCCTCCTGGGACATATGTACTACGAGCAGTACTTC. This encodes CAIRQSLLGHMYYEQYF.

V gene TRBV3-1 (or the pseudogene TRBV3-2) combines with J gene TRBJ1-1; maybe TRBD1 (5 bases). The CDR3 runs 12 residues. Germline values: CDR1 LGHDT, CDR2 YNNKEL (reference sequence). Trimming left V 0 bases short and J 10 bases short, with 9 bases between. CDR3 sequence: CASSQDRRGAFF. CDR3 coding DNA: TGTGCCAGCAGCCAAGACAGGAGGGGAGCTTTCTTT.